These 29 T cell receptor beta chains came from one sample sequenced in a study of T cell repertoires in cytomegalovirus infection. TCRdb called the reads again in MiXCR, with one record for every CDR3 protein. The table includes roughly 500,000 distinct CDR3 sequences, about 15% detected once. The sequenced material came from CD8+ T cells from PBMCs. The receptors here all came from a human donor in good health (CMV status not recorded). Some clones in this sample may be carry-over from other donors' samples.

The chain couples TRBV29-1 to TRBJ1-4; a possible D gene is TRBD1 (5 bases). Per the germline V gene, CDR1 is SQVTM and CDR2 is ANQGSEA. V was cut by 4 bases and J by 5 bases, with 11 bases left in between. This CDR3 has 13 amino acids. The CDR3 coding sequence is TGCAGCGTTGTGGGACTCAGAAATGAAAAACTGTTTTTT. Encoded protein: CSVVGLRNEKLFF.

The V call is TRBV27, the J call TRBJ2-3, with D unclear. The germline V and J ends were trimmed by 2 bases and 2 bases, with 8 bases remaining between them. CDR1 is MNHEY and CDR2 is SMNVEV in the germline V gene (reference sequence). CDR3 length: 14 amino acids. This CDR3 reads CASSLMTLTDTQYF. CDR3 sequence (DNA): TGTGCCAGCAGTTTAATGACCCTCACAGATACGCAGTATTTT.

This clonotype showed up just a few times. The chain links TRBV10-3 to TRBJ2-5; maybe TRBD1 (6 bases). This CDR3 is built from 15 residues. Trimming shortened V by 3 bases and J by 5 bases, and 16 bases separated the two germline ends. Germline CDR1 ENHRY, CDR2 SYGVKD. The CDR3 loop is CAISDKRPRGETQYF. Here the CDR3 DNA reads TGTGCCATCAGTGATAAGCGCCCGAGGGGGGAGACCCAGTACTTC.

This clonotype came up many times. J is TRBJ2-5 and V is TRBV12-3 or TRBV12-4; 13 nucleotides match TRBD2. V lost 5 bases to trimming and J lost 5 bases; unmatched junction nucleotides: 11. The length of the CDR3 is 17 residues. The CDR3 region has the DNA TGTGCCAGCAGTCCACGTGAACTAGCGGGGGGGCGCGAGACCCAGTACTTC. It specifies CASSPRELAGGRETQYF.

On this clonotype: This clone may be a read error of a much larger clone one base away. The genes are TRBV10-3 and TRBJ1-1; D possibly corresponds to TRBD1 (5 bases). V was trimmed by 4 bases and J by 1 base, leaving 10 bases between them. The CDR3 runs to 14 residues. CDR1 and CDR2 (germline): ENHRY, SYGVKD. CDR3 sequence reads: CAISGEGWNTEAFF. CDR3 nucleotides: TGTGCCATCAGTGGGGAGGGGTGGAACACTGAAGCTTTCTTT.

This clonotype appeared many times. The V call is TRBV28, the J call TRBJ2-6; D possibly corresponds to TRBD1 (5 bases). The CDR3 length is 16 residues. The V end lost 5 bases, the J end lost 5 bases, and 16 bases lay between the germline ends. The germline CDR1 and CDR2 sequences are MDHEN and SYDVKM. The CDR3 nucleotides read TGTGCCAGCAGTCCCCTTTATAAGGGGCGGGCCAACGTCCTGACTTTC. It translates to CASSPLYKGRANVLTF. Drawing the rest from reference TRBV28 and TRBJ2-6, the complete variable domain is DVKVTQSSRYLVKRTGEKVFLECVQDMDHENMFWYRQDPGLGLRLIYFSYDVKMKEKGDIPEGYSVSREKKERFSLILESASTNQTSMYLCASSPLYKGRANVLTFGAGSRLTVL.

This clonotype has at least ten counts. The V call is TRBV6-1, the J call TRBJ2-2, with 8 bases identical to TRBD2. This CDR3 contains 18 residues. CDR1 MNHNS and CDR2 SASEGT come from the germline V gene. V dropped 0 bases and J dropped 1; count of bases not matched to a gene: 7. The CDR3 DNA follows: TGTGCCAGCAGTGAAGCGGGTTGGAGCGGGGGGAACACCGGGGAGCTGTTTTTT. It specifies CASSEAGWSGGNTGELFF.

A few counts support this clonotype. The J gene is TRBJ1-4, the V gene TRBV7-9; 7 bases match TRBD1. From germline, CDR1 is SEHNR and CDR2 FQNEAQ (reference sequence). V lost 6 bases and J lost 4; bases outside the gene matches: 8. The length of the CDR3 is 15 residues. The CDR3 loop is CASRARDSHNEKLFF. The CDR3, as DNA: TGTGCCAGCAGGGCCCGGGACAGCCATAATGAAAAACTGTTTTTT.

At least ten counts were recorded for this clonotype. The chain employs TRBV7-9 and TRBJ2-2, with D unclear. Germline lookup yields CDR1 SEHNR and CDR2 FQNEAQ (reference sequence). Trimming stripped 9 bases from V and 5 bases from J, with 10 bases between. The CDR3 is 12 amino acids. CDR3 amino acids: CASEAGTGELFF. CDR3 coding DNA: TGTGCCAGTGAGGCCGGGACCGGGGAGCTGTTTTTT.

This clonotype was found a few times. The chain combines TRBV29-1 with TRBJ1-1; tentatively, D is TRBD1 (5 bases). The CDR3 covers 12 residues. CDR1 is SQVTM and CDR2 is ANQGSEA in the germline V gene. The V end was cut by 3 bases, the J end by 0 bases, with 5 bases between. The CDR3, as DNA: TGCAGCGTTGAGGGGCTGAACACTGAAGCTTTCTTT. The encoded protein is CSVEGLNTEAFF.

At least ten counts were recorded for this clonotype. The chain combines TRBV7-9 with TRBJ2-7; D gene ambiguous. This CDR3 comprises 12 residues. Trimming cost V 4 bases and J 10 bases, with 14 bases left between them. Germline CDR1 reads SEHNR; CDR2 reads FQNEAQ (reference sequence). The CDR3 here is CASSSGREPQYF. The CDR3 DNA is TGTGCCAGCAGCTCTGGACGAGAACCACAGTACTTC.

The rearrangement links TRBV4-1 to TRBJ2-2; 7 bases are shared with TRBD1. Per germline, CDR1 MGHRA and CDR2 YSYEKL. V shed 6 bases, J shed 1 base, and the junction held 8 bases outside the gene matches. The CDR3 covers 16 residues. CDR3 residues: CASSRRQGLNTGELFF. CDR3 in DNA: TGCGCCAGCAGTCGCAGACAGGGCCTGAACACCGGGGAGCTGTTTTTT.

This clonotype was recorded many times. The chain uses TRBV7-3 and TRBJ2-2, with D hard to call. Between the trimmed V and J ends, which lost 5 bases and 2 bases, there was a span of 15 bases. Germline lookup yields CDR1 SGHTA and CDR2 FQGTGA. The CDR3 totals 16 residues. CDR3 sequence: CASSPFFGPNTGELFF. As DNA, the CDR3 is TGTGCCAGCAGCCCCTTCTTCGGACCCAACACCGGGGAGCTGTTTTTT.

This clonotype appeared many times. The chain has TRBV5-6 and TRBJ2-4; D tentatively reads TRBD1 or TRBD2 (5 bases each). V was shortened by 1 base and J by 8 bases, with 16 bases between the two germline ends. Germline values: CDR1 SGHDT, CDR2 YYEEEE. This CDR3 region has 15 residues. CDR3 residues: CASSLFLGLGDIQYF. CDR3 in DNA: TGTGCCAGCAGCTTGTTTCTGGGATTGGGGGACATTCAGTACTTC.

A few counts support this clonotype. The rearrangement links TRBV7-9 to TRBJ1-3; D perhaps matches TRBD1 (5 bases). Germline V gene sequence: CDR1 SEHNR, CDR2 FQNEAQ (reference sequence). The CDR3 contains 16 residues. The V and J ends lost 5 bases and 3 bases respectively, with 17 bases between them. The CDR3 reads CASSPEVRDGGNTIYF. DNA for the CDR3: TGTGCCAGCAGCCCCGAGGTCCGGGACGGTGGAAACACCATATATTTT.

At least ten counts were recorded for this clonotype. The chain links TRBV7-2 to TRBJ2-7; tentative D call: TRBD1 (5 bases). The V and J ends lost 3 bases and 0 bases respectively, with 12 bases between them. The V gene's germline CDR1 is SGHTA and CDR2 FQGNSA. The CDR3 totals 15 residues. CDR3 amino acids: CASSFNQGISYEQYF. The CDR3 nucleotides are TGTGCCAGCAGCTTCAATCAGGGTATCTCCTACGAGCAGTACTTC.

This chain joins TRBV16 and TRBJ1-2; D is undetermined. V was shortened by 0 bases and J by 1 base, with 9 bases between the two germline ends. The CDR3 loop spans 15 amino acids. Germline V lookup: CDR1 KGHSY, CDR2 FQNENV. The CDR3: CASSQSAKSNYGYTF. In DNA form, the CDR3 reads TGTGCCAGCAGCCAATCCGCCAAAAGTAACTATGGCTACACCTTC.

J is TRBJ2-1 and V is TRBV7-9, with a possible D match to TRBD1 (6 bases). V was clipped by 5 bases and J by 10 bases, with 18 bases between them. CDR1 and CDR2 from the germline V gene are SEHNR and FQNEAQ (reference sequence). This CDR3 has 14 residues. DNA of the CDR3: TGTGCCAGCAGCCCCAGGCAAGGACAGCAAGAGCAGTTCTTC. Its protein is CASSPRQGQQEQFF.

This clonotype was seen more than once but under ten times. This chain uses TRBV27 with TRBJ1-5; D gene uncertain. There are 13 residues in the CDR3. Germline-derived CDR1 and CDR2 are MNHEY and SMNVEV (reference sequence). V dropped 2 bases and J dropped 7 bases, with 9 bases sitting between them. The CDR3 is CASSLGSLQPQHF. The CDR3, as DNA: TGTGCCAGCAGTTTAGGGTCATTACAGCCCCAGCATTTT.

This clonotype was found many times. The chain has TRBV6-6 and TRBJ1-1; no clear D gene. Germline V lookup: CDR1 MNHNY, CDR2 SVGAGI (reference sequence). V was cut by 3 bases and J by 8 bases, with 7 bases left in between. The CDR3 sequence is 11 residues long. CDR3: CASSYNVEAFF. CDR3 bases: TGTGCCAGCAGTTATAATGTAGAAGCTTTCTTT.

This clonotype was picked up many times. The chain has TRBV2 and TRBJ2-1; either TRBD1 or TRBD2 may fit D (6 bases each). This CDR3 is 12 amino acids long. V gave up 5 bases and J gave up 10 bases, with 12 bases separating them. Germline V gene lookup returns CDR1 SNHLY and CDR2 FYNNEI. CDR3 amino acids: CASSPGAGEQFF. The CDR3 coding sequence is TGTGCCAGCAGTCCGGGGGCAGGGGAGCAGTTCTTC. Looking up the rest from reference TRBV2 and TRBJ2-1 gives the full variable domain: EPEVTQTPSHQVTQMGQEVILRCVPISNHLYFYWYRQILGQKVEFLVSFYNNEISEKSEIFDDQFSVERPDGSNFTLKIRSTKLEDSAMYFCASSPGAGEQFFGPGTRLTVL.

This clonotype was counted many times. V gene TRBV9 combines with J gene TRBJ2-7; TRBD1 aligns across 9 bases. The V and J ends lost 0 bases and 3 bases, in that order; junction bases with no gene match: 4. This CDR3 has 15 amino acids. From germline, CDR1 is SGDLS and CDR2 YYNGEE. CDR3 DNA: TGTGCCAGCAGCGTAGCGGGACAGGGAAACTACGAGCAGTACTTC. It codes for CASSVAGQGNYEQYF.

This clonotype was counted a few times. The chain uses TRBV27 and TRBJ2-7, with TRBD2 identical over 15 bases. Germline CDR1 is MNHEY and CDR2 is SMNVEV (reference sequence). The CDR3 sequence is 17 residues long. The junction had 8 bases not matched to a gene; V was cut back by 4 bases and J by 4 bases. The CDR3 DNA follows: TGTGCCAGCAGTTATGGACTAGCGGGAGGGCTTGGTTACGAGCAGTACTTC. It translates to CASSYGLAGGLGYEQYF.

This chain links TRBV6-1 with TRBJ2-5, with D tentatively TRBD2 (5 bases). Germline CDR1 is MNHNS and CDR2 is SASEGT. This CDR3 region has 15 residues. V was trimmed by 0 bases and J by 1 base, leaving 9 bases between them. The CDR3 DNA is TGTGCCAGCAGTGAAGCTCCGGGAATCCAAGAGACCCAGTACTTC. It codes for CASSEAPGIQETQYF.

This clonotype was counted at least ten times. Mismatch with germline at one junction end may stem from a read error. V usage is TRBV10-3 and J usage is TRBJ2-2; D possibly corresponds to TRBD1 (6 bases). CDR3 length: 14 residues. Germline V lookup: CDR1 ENHRY, CDR2 SYGVKD. The CDR3 spells CAITETGTTGELFF. In nucleotides, the CDR3 is TGTGCCATCACTGAGACAGGAACTACCGGGGAGCTGTTTTTT.

Comment on this clonotype: No conserved phenylalanine or tryptophan is present at the end of the CDR3, so a read error is the likely explanation. The genes are TRBV10-3 and TRBJ2-7; TRBD2 matches at 13 bases. The CDR3 consists of 18 residues. V dropped 4 bases and J dropped 0; count of bases not matched to a gene: 9. CDR1 ENHRY and CDR2 SYGVKD come from the germline V gene. The CDR3 region has the DNA TGTGCCATCAGTGCTTCTACTAGCGGGAGGGCTTTCTCCTACGAGCAGTACTTA. This translates into CAISASTSGRAFSYEQYL.

There are a few counts of this clonotype. This rearrangement joins TRBV20-1 to TRBJ1-1; D is perhaps TRBD1 (5 bases). Trimming took 0 bases from V and 4 from J, leaving 15 bases between them. This CDR3 is 15 amino acids long. Germline V gene sequence: CDR1 DFQATT, CDR2 SNEGSKA (reference sequence). The CDR3 DNA reads TGCAGTGCTAGAGAGCTACAGGCTTTCGGCACTGAAGCTTTCTTT. Residues: CSARELQAFGTEAFF.

This clonotype turned up a few times. The genes are TRBV3-1 and TRBJ2-1; D unresolved. Trimming removed 7 bases from V and 0 bases from J, with 13 bases in between. The CDR3 runs 15 residues. Germline V gene lookup returns CDR1 LGHDT and CDR2 YNNKEL (reference sequence). CDR3 sequence: CASTPELSSYNEQFF. The CDR3 bases are TGTGCCAGCACCCCCGAGCTGAGCTCCTACAATGAGCAGTTCTTC.

The chain is built from TRBV29-1 and TRBJ1-2; no firm D call. The CDR3 length is 13 residues. V was trimmed by 3 bases and J by 8 bases, leaving 16 bases between them. The germline CDR1 and CDR2 sequences are SQVTM and ANQGSEA. In DNA, the CDR3 is TGCAGCGTTGATCTCGCGCAGGCCCCAGGCTACACCTTC. As protein: CSVDLAQAPGYTF.